The 24 T cell receptor beta chains given below trace back to one sample, sequenced in a study of type 1 regulatory T cells. In TCRdb, the reads were re-called with MiXCR into one record per CDR3 protein. This table has 80,000 to 100,000 distinct CDR3 sequences, around 30% appearing once. Material: CD4+ T cells, either the whole sample or a sorted fraction (not recorded which). Source of these receptors: a human donor in good health.

This clonotype has just a few counts. The chain couples TRBV5-4 to TRBJ2-7, with 8 bases that match TRBD1. Germline V lookup: CDR1 SGHNT, CDR2 YYREEE (reference sequence). CDR3 length: 13 residues. V dropped 6 bases and J dropped 2; count of bases not matched to a gene: 4. The CDR3 sequence: CASTQQGAYEQYF. CDR3 in DNA: TGTGCCAGCACCCAACAGGGGGCCTACGAGCAGTACTTC.

This clonotype was found many times. This CDR3 reads CASSPPGSLGEQYF. CDR3 nucleotide sequence: TGTGCCAGCTCACCACCGGGCAGTCTGGGGGAGCAGTACTTC. This chain links TRBV18 with TRBJ2-7, with D unclear. The CDR3 has 14 residues. The germline V and J ends were trimmed by 0 bases and 7 bases, with 13 bases remaining between them. Germline CDR1 KGHSH, CDR2 LQKENI.

This clonotype turned up a few times. This chain joins TRBV20-1 and TRBJ2-2, with TRBD2 matching 12 bases. Germline V gene data show CDR1 as DFQATT and CDR2 as SNEGSKA (reference sequence). The ends lost 3 bases at V and 0 bases at J; junction bases unmatched: 8. The CDR3 consists of 18 residues. The DNA for the CDR3 is TGCAGTGCTAGGGGACTAGCGGGCCGAAATTCGAACACCGGGGAGCTGTTTTTT. Its protein is CSARGLAGRNSNTGELFF.

A single count supports this clonotype. The chain is built from TRBV5-1 and TRBJ2-2, with 8 bases aligning to TRBD1. The germline V gene encodes CDR1 SGHRS and CDR2 YFSETQ. The CDR3 consists of 16 residues. Trimming removed 3 bases from V and 6 bases from J; junction bases left unmatched: 10. This CDR3 is CASSYGQGYFAGELFF. The CDR3, as DNA: TGCGCCAGCAGCTACGGACAGGGTTATTTTGCCGGGGAGCTGTTTTTT.

The rearrangement uses TRBV2 and TRBJ2-3; weak D call: TRBD1 (5 bases). This CDR3 region has 12 residues. V was cut by 7 bases and J by 2 bases, with 7 bases left in between. Looked up from germline, CDR1 is SNHLY and CDR2 is FYNNEI. CDR3 DNA sequence: TGTGCCAGCAAAGGGGACACAGATACGCAGTATTTT. Residues: CASKGDTDTQYF. Supplemented by reference TRBV2 and TRBJ2-3, the full variable domain reads EPEVTQTPSHQVTQMGQEVILRCVPISNHLYFYWYRQILGQKVEFLVSFYNNEISEKSEIFDDQFSVERPDGSNFTLKIRSTKLEDSAMYFCASKGDTDTQYFGPGTRLTVL.

The chain carries TRBV20-1 and TRBJ1-6; TRBD1 aligns across 8 bases. Germline lookup yields CDR1 DFQATT and CDR2 SNEGSKA (reference sequence). CDR3 length equals 15 residues. The V gene end was trimmed by 4 bases and the J gene end by 7 bases; junction bases not matched to a gene: 9. The CDR3: CSATRTGLGNSPLHF. In DNA, the CDR3 is TGCAGTGCTACCCGGACAGGGCTGGGGAATTCACCCCTCCACTTT.

About this clonotype: Germline and junction disagree at one end, which may indicate a read error. The chain carries TRBV7-2 and TRBJ2-3; 11 bases line up with TRBD2. The CDR3 has 15 residues. Germline values: CDR1 SGHTA, CDR2 FQGNSA. The chain's CDR3 is CASSPGLAEADMQYF. The CDR3 DNA reads as TGTGCCAGCAGCCCGGGACTAGCGGAGGCAGATATGCAGTATTTT.

This clonotype was recorded a few times. The chain is built from TRBV5-5 and TRBJ2-3; no definite D call. The CDR3 spans 15 residues. Germline-derived CDR1 and CDR2 are SGHKS and YYEKEE (reference sequence). Trimming removed 5 bases at V and 2 bases at J, with 15 bases between. The CDR3 spells CASSPDLVSTDTQYF. The CDR3 nucleotides are TGTGCCAGCAGTCCGGACCTGGTATCCACAGATACGCAGTATTTT. Full variable domain (missing parts from reference TRBV5-5 and TRBJ2-3): DAGVTQSPTHLIKTRGQQVTLRCSPISGHKSVSWYQQVLGQGPQFIFQYYEKEERGRGNFPDRFSARQFPNYSSELNVNALLLGDSALYLCASSPDLVSTDTQYFGPGTRLTVL.

The rearrangement joins TRBV12-3 or TRBV12-4 to TRBJ2-1; TRBD2 aligns across 10 bases. This CDR3 has 13 amino acids. Trimming at V came to 6 bases and at J to 9 bases, leaving 5 bases not matched to a gene. In DNA, the CDR3 is TGTGCCAGCAGAATCCCTAGCGGGAGTGAGCAGTTCTTC. The encoded protein is CASRIPSGSEQFF.

This clonotype was counted only a few times. The chain links TRBV7-9 to TRBJ2-5; D is undetermined. The CDR3 is made up of 14 amino acids. Germline CDR1 SEHNR, CDR2 FQNEAQ (reference sequence). V gave up 4 bases and J gave up 5 bases, with 14 bases separating them. This CDR3 reads CASSSALFRETQYF. In nucleotides, the CDR3 is TGTGCCAGCAGCTCCGCCCTCTTTAGGGAGACCCAGTACTTC.

V is TRBV7-6 and J is TRBJ2-5, with 7 positions matching TRBD1. The germline CDR1 and CDR2 sequences are SGHVS and FNYEAQ. The CDR3 has 15 residues. V lost 0 bases to trimming and J lost 5 bases; unmatched junction nucleotides: 6. The CDR3 DNA reads as TGTGCCAGCAGCTTAGCGGACAGGCCCGGGGAGACCCAGTACTTC. The encoded protein is CASSLADRPGETQYF.

The gene calls are TRBV20-1 and TRBJ2-3; D remains ambiguous. V lost 0 bases and J 4 bases, leaving 14 bases between the germline ends. The CDR3 is made up of 15 amino acids. Germline-derived CDR1 and CDR2 are DFQATT and SNEGSKA (reference sequence). The CDR3 here is CSARDHHTPADTQYF. CDR3 DNA: TGCAGTGCTAGAGACCACCACACCCCCGCAGATACGCAGTATTTT.

This clonotype was observed a few times. The CDR3 region is CSVEYREGTDTQYF. The CDR3 nucleotides are TGCAGCGTTGAATACCGGGAGGGCACAGATACGCAGTATTTT. This chain connects TRBV29-1 to TRBJ2-3; 7 bases map to TRBD2. Losses at the gene ends were 2 bases for V and 1 base for J; bases not matched to a gene: 3. Germline CDR1 reads SQVTM; CDR2 reads ANQGSEA. CDR3 length: 14 residues.

CDR3 in DNA: TGCGCCAGCAGCGCAGGACGGGCCTACGAGCAGTACTTC. It translates to CASSAGRAYEQYF. V and J are TRBV5-1 and TRBJ2-7; no firm D call. V lost 4 bases to trimming and J lost 2 bases, with 10 bases between them. Germline V CDR1 and CDR2: SGHRS, YFSETQ. The CDR3 sequence is 13 residues long.

This clonotype was counted between two and nine times. This rearrangement joins TRBV11-2 to TRBJ2-5; TRBD2 might be the D (6 bases). Germline values: CDR1 SGHAT, CDR2 FQNNGV. Deletions cut 5 bases from V and 1 base from J, with 11 bases between. CDR3 size: 14 residues. The CDR3 bases are TGTGCCAGCAGCCCGGCCGGGGGCCAAGAGACCCAGTACTTC. As protein: CASSPAGGQETQYF.

The chain combines TRBV19 with TRBJ2-7; D is tentatively TRBD1 or TRBD2 (5 bases each). V shed 3 bases and J shed 3 bases, with 9 bases lying between them. This CDR3 contains 13 residues. The germline CDR1 and CDR2 sequences are LNHDA and SQIVND (reference sequence). CDR3 in amino acids: CASSIRDGYEQYF. For the CDR3, the DNA is TGTGCCAGTAGTATCCGGGACGGCTACGAGCAGTACTTC.

The CDR3 DNA sequence: TGTGCCAGCAGGCCGTTCATGGGAGAGACCCAGTACTTC. It specifies CASRPFMGETQYF. This chain uses TRBV5-5 with TRBJ2-5; no firm D call. CDR1 is SGHKS, CDR2 YYEKEE, per germline (reference sequence). Deletions cut 5 bases from V and 4 bases from J, with 12 bases between. The CDR3 consists of 13 residues.

This clonotype was observed a handful of times. The rearrangement uses TRBV4-3 and TRBJ2-4; D is uncertain. The germline V gene encodes CDR1 LGHNA and CDR2 YSLEER. This CDR3 is built from 13 residues. Trimming pared 1 base from V and 4 bases from J, leaving 5 bases between. CDR3 nucleotides: TGCGCCAGCAGCCAAGCCCCAAAAAACATTCAGTACTTC. It is translated as CASSQAPKNIQYF.

The CDR3 DNA reads TGCAGTGCTAGAGGGGACAGCAATCAGCCCCAGCATTTT. Its protein product is CSARGDSNQPQHF. V usage is TRBV20-1 and J usage is TRBJ1-5; TRBD1 is a possible D gene (5 bases). V gave up 1 base and J gave up 1 base, with 5 bases separating them. Germline lookup yields CDR1 DFQATT and CDR2 SNEGSKA (reference sequence). The CDR3 is made up of 13 amino acids.

The chain joins TRBV20-1 to TRBJ2-1; 8 nucleotides align to TRBD2. The V segment lost 7 bases and the J segment 5 bases; nucleotides outside the gene matches: 7. The CDR3 extends over 13 amino acids. Germline V lookup: CDR1 DFQATT, CDR2 SNEGSKA (reference sequence). In nucleotides, the CDR3 is TGCAGTGGCGCCGGGACTAGTGACAATGAGCAGTTCTTC. It translates to CSGAGTSDNEQFF.

This clonotype was observed a handful of times. The chain recombines TRBV5-1 with TRBJ1-1, with D possibly matching TRBD1 (5 bases). Germline V lookup: CDR1 SGHRS, CDR2 YFSETQ. Trimming left V 3 bases short and J 0 bases short, with 12 bases between. The CDR3 covers 15 residues. This chain's CDR3 is CASSWSGTVNTEAFF. In nucleotides, the CDR3 is TGCGCCAGCAGCTGGAGTGGGACGGTGAACACTGAAGCTTTCTTT.

Only a few counts were recorded for this clonotype. The rearrangement links TRBV20-1 to TRBJ1-2; D uncertain. V gave up 5 bases and J gave up 3 bases, with 16 bases separating them. Germline V CDR1 and CDR2: DFQATT, SNEGSKA (reference sequence). The CDR3 contains 14 residues. The CDR3 sequence: CSAPTDGGYYGYTF. DNA of the CDR3: TGCAGTGCTCCCACCGACGGAGGATACTATGGCTACACCTTC.

The rearrangement uses TRBV7-8 and TRBJ2-1; tentative D call: TRBD2 (5 bases). V lost 3 bases and J 4 bases, leaving 13 bases between the germline ends. Per germline, CDR1 SGHVS and CDR2 FQNEAQ. The CDR3 has 15 residues. The CDR3 reads CASSFEGIGYNEQFF. The CDR3 DNA reads as TGTGCCAGCAGCTTTGAGGGAATTGGGTACAATGAGCAGTTCTTC.

The rearrangement uses TRBV10-3 and TRBJ2-3, with 7 nucleotides matching TRBD2. The germline V gene has CDR1 ENHRY and CDR2 SYGVKD. J lost 4 bases, V lost 3 bases, and 10 bases had no gene match. This CDR3 spans 16 amino acids. CDR3 coding DNA: TGTGCCATCAGTGACAGAGGCGGGAGCGTGGCAGATACGCAGTATTTT. This sequence encodes CAISDRGGSVADTQYF.